A single sample gave rise to the 11 T cell receptor beta chains below, sequenced in a study of blood T cell repertoires in COVID-19. Sequenced by immunoSEQ multiplex PCR; TCRdb stores in-frame clones only, minus some. There are roughly 180,000 clones in the sample; about four fifths occur only once, and about 10% lies in the top ten. Sequences were obtained from peripheral blood. The receptor source for this set is a woman aged 80 or over with active or convalescent COVID-19.

The V gene is TRBV10-3, the J gene TRBJ1-3; D uncertain. V gave up 2 bases and J gave up 2 bases, with 7 bases separating them. The CDR3 sequence is 14 residues long. CDR1 ENHRY and CDR2 SYGVKD come from the germline V gene. CDR3 coding DNA: TGTGCCATCAGTGAGGACACCACTGGAAACACCATATATTTT. It is translated as CAISEDTTGNTIYF.

The chain links TRBV19 to TRBJ1-5; 7 bases align to TRBD1. The CDR3 totals 13 residues. Germline loops: CDR1 LNHDA, CDR2 SQIVND (reference sequence). Unmatched junction bases numbered 4, after V lost 5 bases and J lost 6 bases. CDR3 in amino acids: CASSGYRGQPQHF. In DNA, the CDR3 is TGTGCCAGTAGTGGATACAGGGGTCAGCCCCAGCATTTT.

This clone was seen only once. The chain joins TRBV11-2 to TRBJ1-1; D is unclear. The V gene's germline CDR1 is SGHAT and CDR2 FQNNGV. V lost 1 base and J lost 2, with 11 bases in between. The CDR3 consists of 15 residues. This CDR3 reads CASSLGSRSNTEAFF. The CDR3 nucleotides read TGTGCCAGCAGCTTAGGATCTCGGAGTAACACTGAAGCTTTCTTT.

The V call is TRBV27, the J call TRBJ2-1, with TRBD2 matching 7 bases. Germline-derived CDR1 and CDR2 are MNHEY and SMNVEV (reference sequence). The CDR3 contains 17 residues. Trimming at V came to 1 base and at J to 2 bases, leaving 8 bases not matched to a gene. The CDR3 DNA reads as TGTGCCAGCAGTTTATTGGGAGGGGTTCGGACCTACAATGAGCAGTTCTTC. Amino acid sequence: CASSLLGGVRTYNEQFF.

The rearrangement links TRBV6-5 to TRBJ1-2; 7 bases agree with TRBD1. The V gene's germline CDR1 is MNHEY and CDR2 SVGAGI. J lost 5 bases, V lost 2 bases, and 8 bases had no gene match. The CDR3 is 15 residues long. The CDR3 here is CASSYTPGTDYGYTF. In nucleotides, the CDR3 is TGTGCCAGCAGTTACACCCCCGGGACAGATTATGGCTACACCTTC.

In its sample, this clone was seen many times. The chain recombines TRBV27 with TRBJ1-4; no clear D. Trimming left V 5 bases short and J 3 bases short, with 10 bases between. The CDR3 consists of 14 residues. Germline-derived CDR1 and CDR2 are MNHEY and SMNVEV (reference sequence). CDR3 coding DNA: TGTGCCAGCAGTGTGACACTAGCTAATGAAAAACTGTTTTTT. Amino acid sequence: CASSVTLANEKLFF.

This chain links TRBV28 with TRBJ2-7, with TRBD1 identical over 8 bases. Germline V lookup: CDR1 MDHEN, CDR2 SYDVKM. V was pared by 3 bases and J by 2 bases, with 9 bases of the junction left unmatched. CDR3 length: 16 amino acids. The CDR3 loop reads CASSLATGGPAYEQYF. CDR3 DNA: TGTGCCAGCAGTTTGGCTACAGGGGGGCCAGCCTACGAGCAGTACTTC. The variable domain in full, with the rest retrieved from reference TRBV28 and TRBJ2-7, is DVKVTQSSRYLVKRTGEKVFLECVQDMDHENMFWYRQDPGLGLRLIYFSYDVKMKEKGDIPEGYSVSREKKERFSLILESASTNQTSMYLCASSLATGGPAYEQYFGPGTRLTVT.

The gene calls are TRBV4-1 and TRBJ2-1; TRBD2 matches 9 bases. CDR3 length: 16 residues. CDR1 and CDR2 from the germline V gene are MGHRA and YSYEKL. With 4 bases clipped from V and 3 bases from J, the junction kept 7 bases outside the gene matches. The CDR3, as DNA: TGCGCCAGCAGCCTAGATCAGCGGGAGGTCTACAATGAGCAGTTCTTC. Translated: CASSLDQREVYNEQFF.

This clone is a singleton in its sample. V usage is TRBV7-8 and J usage is TRBJ1-5; D ambiguous. Trimming stripped 0 bases from V and 7 bases from J, with 16 bases between. The CDR3 spans 16 residues. From germline, CDR1 is SGHVS and CDR2 FQNEAQ. CDR3 nucleotide sequence: TGTGCCAGCAGCTTAGCTGCGGTGAGGGTAAGCCAGCCCCAGCATTTT. Its translation is CASSLAAVRVSQPQHF.

The genes are TRBV5-1 and TRBJ2-3; 9 bases agree with TRBD2. This CDR3 is 15 amino acids long. The germline V gene encodes CDR1 SGHRS and CDR2 YFSETQ. The ends lost 3 bases at V and 3 bases at J; junction bases unmatched: 5. As DNA, the CDR3 is TGCGCCAGCAGCTATCTAGCGGGAAGAACAGATACGCAGTATTTT. Encoded protein: CASSYLAGRTDTQYF.

V and J are TRBV24-1 and TRBJ2-3, with D possibly being TRBD2 (5 bases). The ends were cut back, 9 bases at V and 3 bases at J, with 15 bases in the middle. CDR1 KGHDR and CDR2 SFDVKD come from the germline V gene. The CDR3 totals 14 residues. CDR3 residues: CATAGRFGTDTQYF. The CDR3 DNA sequence: TGTGCCACCGCGGGCAGGTTTGGGACAGATACGCAGTATTTT.